A selection of T cell receptor beta chains follows, all from one sample in a study of shared clonotypes between healthy human individuals. The method was immunoSEQ multiplex PCR; TCRdb's version includes in-frame clones alone and lacks a portion of them. The profile shows around 700,000 clones, around 74% of them singletons. The sample comprised memory CD4+ T cells sorted from blood. These receptors were obtained from a woman in her twenties or thirties in good health. CDR3s include the opening cysteine and the closing phenylalanine or tryptophan. The D gene is left open where the match is weak. Rows give clone size only sometimes, using once, few, many, or a class for an expanded clone.

v_gene	d_gene	abundance	j_gene	CDR3aa	CDR3nt
TRBV6-5	TRBD1	NA	TRBJ1-1	CASSTRQGGNTEAFF	TGTGCCAGCAGTACCAGACAGGGGGGTAACACTGAAGCTTTCTTT
TRBV28	TRBD1	few	TRBJ1-4	CASRISTGGKKLFF	TGTGCCAGCAGGATTTCCACAGGGGGCAAAAAACTGTTTTTT
TRBV9	TRBD1	few	TRBJ1-3	CASSGQGQGFSGNTIYF	TGTGCCAGCAGCGGCCAGGGACAGGGATTTTCTGGAAACACCATATATTTT
TRBV6-4	NA	NA	TRBJ1-1	CASSASPPNTEAFF	TGTGCCAGCAGTGCTTCTCCTCCCAACACTGAAGCTTTCTTT
TRBV25-1	NA	NA	TRBJ2-7	CASSGVNNYEQYF	TGTGCCAGCAGTGGTGTGAACAACTACGAGCAGTACTTC
TRBV19	NA	NA	TRBJ1-1	CASSLTGNTEAFF	TGTGCCAGTAGCTTGACAGGAAACACTGAAGCTTTCTTT
TRBV7-2	TRBD1	few	TRBJ2-2	CASSLQGANTGELFF	TGTGCCAGCAGCCTTCAGGGGGCGAACACCGGGGAGCTGTTTTTT
TRBV10-2	TRBD1	NA	TRBJ2-2	CASRDRGTGELFF	TGCGCCAGCAGAGACAGGGGGACCGGGGAGCTGTTTTTT
TRBV7-9	TRBD2	many	TRBJ2-7	CASKLAGGYEQYF	TGTGCCAGCAAACTAGCGGGAGGCTACGAGCAGTACTTC
TRBV4-1	TRBD1	NA	TRBJ2-2	CASSQGPGQGANTGELFF	TGCGCCAGCAGCCAAGGTCCCGGACAGGGGGCGAACACCGGGGAGCTGTTTTTT
TRBV16	NA	NA	TRBJ1-5	CASSQLRNQPQHF	TGTGCCAGCAGCCAGCTCCGAAATCAGCCCCAGCATTTT
TRBV5-1	NA	few	TRBJ2-3	CASSLGYSTDTQYF	TGCGCCAGCAGCTTGGGTTATAGTACTGATACGCAGTATTTT
TRBV6-1	TRBD2	NA	TRBJ2-7	CASSVSGGSSSYEQYF	TGTGCCAGCAGTGTTAGCGGGGGGTCGAGCTCCTACGAGCAGTACTTC
TRBV11-3	NA	NA	TRBJ2-1	CASSLDQPYNEQFF	TGTGCCAGCAGCTTAGATCAGCCCTACAATGAGCAGTTCTTC
TRBV5-6	TRBD2	NA	TRBJ2-1	CASSIPGLARSYNEQFF	TGTGCCAGCAGCATCCCGGGACTAGCTAGGTCCTACAATGAGCAGTTCTTC
TRBV15	NA	NA	TRBJ2-3	CATSRDTWARGTDTQYF	TGTGCCACCAGCAGAGATACGTGGGCCCGGGGCACAGATACGCAGTATTTT
TRBV11-1	NA	NA	TRBJ2-7	CASSASVNYEQYF	TGTGCCAGCAGTGCCTCGGTAAACTACGAGCAGTACTTC
TRBV27	NA	NA	TRBJ2-3	CASSLLVGGTAADTQYF	TGTGCCAGCAGTTTATTGGTGGGGGGGACAGCGGCAGATACGCAGTATTTT
TRBV11-3	NA	once	TRBJ2-1	CASSSGKYNEQFF	TGTGCCAGCAGCTCCGGGAAATACAATGAGCAGTTCTTC
TRBV6-5	NA	NA	TRBJ2-3	CASRPDDLSTDTQYF	TGTGCCAGCAGGCCTGATGACCTCAGCACAGATACGCAGTATTTT
TRBV7-9	NA	NA	TRBJ2-3	CASSSGEVQQYF	TGTGCCAGCAGCTCAGGGGAGGTACAGCAGTATTTT
TRBV12-5	NA	NA	TRBJ1-5	CASGLTGKQPQHF	TGTGCTAGTGGGTTGACAGGTAAGCAGCCCCAGCATTTT
TRBV2	NA	NA	TRBJ2-7	CASSESGRYEQYF	TGTGCCAGCAGTGAATCAGGGCGCTACGAGCAGTACTTC
TRBV6-5	NA	NA	TRBJ2-7	CAAGYEQYF	TGTGCCGCCGGGTACGAGCAGTACTTC
TRBV30	NA	NA	TRBJ1-1	CAWSLTRWAFF	TGTGCCTGGAGTCTGACCCGGTGGGCTTTCTTT
TRBV11-3	NA	NA	TRBJ1-1	CASSLMESTEAFF	TGTGCCAGCAGCTTGATGGAGTCCACTGAAGCTTTCTTT
TRBV10-3	NA	NA	TRBJ2-7	CAISEGILGIEQYF	TGTGCCATCAGTGAGGGCATACTAGGCATCGAGCAGTACTTC
TRBV5-1	TRBD1	few	TRBJ2-5	CASSSTGSETQYF	TGCGCCAGCAGCTCGACAGGGTCGGAGACCCAGTACTTC
TRBV7-3	NA	NA	TRBJ2-2	CASSLRGANTGELFF	TGTGCCAGCAGCTTAAGAGGCGCGAACACCGGGGAGCTGTTTTTT
TRBV5-4	NA	few	TRBJ1-2	CASTRTLDAYGYTF	TGTGCCAGCACCCGAACGCTTGATGCCTATGGCTACACCTTC
TRBV25-1	NA	few	TRBJ1-4	CASSEYGGEAGTNEKLFF	TGTGCCAGCAGTGAATATGGGGGTGAGGCAGGGACTAATGAAAAACTGTTTTTT
TRBV7-9	TRBD1	few	TRBJ1-6	CASSLGQGEHSPLHF	TGTGCCAGCAGCCTAGGACAGGGCGAGCATTCACCCCTCCACTTT